The 8 T cell receptor beta chains given below trace back to one sample, sequenced in a study of T cells in Graves' hyperthyroidism and ophthalmopathy. Researchers amplified the TCR beta CDR3 regions from RNA transcripts. The TCR CDR3 was amplified in a first-round RT-PCR using the HTBI primer set. TCRdb passed the multiplex PCR reads through MiXCR, listing each CDR3 protein once. The table records 600,000 to 750,000 distinct CDR3 sequences, 17% of them present only once. The specimen was blood. Receptors originate from a middle-aged man with Graves' hyperthyroidism.

This clonotype was observed a handful of times. The chain joins TRBV30 to TRBJ2-7; 8 bases line up with TRBD1. The germline V gene encodes CDR1 GTSNPN and CDR2 SVGIG (reference sequence). This CDR3 region has 13 residues. J was trimmed by 1 base and V by 3 bases; bases with no gene match: 2. As DNA, the CDR3 is TGTGCCTGGAGGTGGACAGGGTCCTACGAGCAGTACTTC. Encoded protein: CAWRWTGSYEQYF.

This clonotype was counted many times. The CDR3 nucleotides are TGTGCCAGCAGTTTATCCCATGCCGGGGAGCTGTTTTTT. The encoded protein is CASSLSHAGELFF. The V gene is TRBV27, the J gene TRBJ2-2; D call uncertain. With 0 bases removed from V and 6 bases from J, the gap between germline ends came to 5 bases. Germline V gives CDR1 MNHEY, CDR2 SMNVEV (reference sequence). The CDR3 is 13 residues long.

This clonotype has just a few counts. The CDR3 spells CASSLADRGRRNEQFF. CDR3 coding DNA: TGTGCCAGCAGCTTGGCCGACAGGGGGCGTAGGAATGAGCAGTTCTTC. This chain uses TRBV7-2 with TRBJ2-1; 10 bases fit TRBD1. The CDR3 has 16 amino acids. Germline lookup yields CDR1 SGHTA and CDR2 FQGNSA. The J segment lost 7 bases and the V segment lost 3 bases, leaving 9 bases of the junction unmatched. Variable domain in full (rest from reference TRBV7-2 and TRBJ2-1): GAGVSQSPSNKVTEKGKDVELRCDPISGHTALYWYRQSLGQGLEFLIYFQGNSAPDKSGLPSDRFSAERTGGSVSTLTIQRTQQEDSAVYLCASSLADRGRRNEQFFGPGTRLTVL.

The chain uses TRBV10-3 and TRBJ2-1; D might be TRBD1 (6 bases). This CDR3 contains 12 residues. Germline V gives CDR1 ENHRY, CDR2 SYGVKD. Deletions cut 8 bases from V and 10 bases from J, with 15 bases between. CDR3 sequence (DNA): TGTGCCATCGCCACTCAGGGGAACGAGCAGTTCTTC. Protein product: CAIATQGNEQFF.

This clonotype showed up many times. This chain uses TRBV3-1 with TRBJ2-7, with 16 bases aligning to TRBD2. The length of the CDR3 is 17 residues. V lost 5 bases to trimming and J lost 2 bases; unmatched junction nucleotides: 6. The germline V gene encodes CDR1 LGHDT and CDR2 YNNKEL (reference sequence). The CDR3 nucleotides are TGTGCCAGCAGCTCAACCGGGACTAGCGGGAGGGCCTACGAGCAGTACTTC. It translates to CASSSTGTSGRAYEQYF.

This clonotype came up a few times. The J gene is TRBJ2-1, the V gene TRBV28, with 16 bases that match TRBD2. The CDR3 is 17 amino acids. Germline lookup yields CDR1 MDHEN and CDR2 SYDVKM. V lost 0 bases to trimming and J lost 16 bases; unmatched junction nucleotides: 12. CDR3 in amino acids: CASSLWSPGTSGRAAFF. In nucleotides, the CDR3 is TGTGCCAGCAGTTTATGGTCCCCCGGGACTAGCGGGAGGGCAGCATTCTTC.

The chain recombines TRBV11-2 with TRBJ2-7; 10 bases fit TRBD2. Per germline, CDR1 SGHAT and CDR2 FQNNGV. The CDR3 totals 16 residues. V shed 3 bases and J 7 bases; nucleotides not matched to a gene: 12. CDR3 nucleotides: TGTGCCAGCAGCTTTCTAGCGGGGGCACAACCGGGGGAGCAGTACTTC. Protein: CASSFLAGAQPGEQYF.

The chain joins TRBV5-4 to TRBJ1-4, with D possibly matching TRBD1 (5 bases). The CDR3 spans 15 residues. Deletions cut 4 bases from V and 5 bases from J, with 15 bases between. Germline V gene lookup returns CDR1 SGHNT and CDR2 YYREEE (reference sequence). The CDR3 loop reads CASSPTAGWNEKLFF. The CDR3 coding sequence is TGTGCCAGCAGCCCAACGGCAGGGTGGAATGAAAAACTGTTTTTT. The full variable domain, in which reference TRBV5-4 and TRBJ1-4 provide the parts outside the CDR3, is ETGVTQSPTHLIKTRGQQVTLRCSSQSGHNTVSWYQQALGQGPQFIFQYYREEENGRGNFPPRFSGLQFPNYSSELNVNALELDDSALYLCASSPTAGWNEKLFFGSGTQLSVL.